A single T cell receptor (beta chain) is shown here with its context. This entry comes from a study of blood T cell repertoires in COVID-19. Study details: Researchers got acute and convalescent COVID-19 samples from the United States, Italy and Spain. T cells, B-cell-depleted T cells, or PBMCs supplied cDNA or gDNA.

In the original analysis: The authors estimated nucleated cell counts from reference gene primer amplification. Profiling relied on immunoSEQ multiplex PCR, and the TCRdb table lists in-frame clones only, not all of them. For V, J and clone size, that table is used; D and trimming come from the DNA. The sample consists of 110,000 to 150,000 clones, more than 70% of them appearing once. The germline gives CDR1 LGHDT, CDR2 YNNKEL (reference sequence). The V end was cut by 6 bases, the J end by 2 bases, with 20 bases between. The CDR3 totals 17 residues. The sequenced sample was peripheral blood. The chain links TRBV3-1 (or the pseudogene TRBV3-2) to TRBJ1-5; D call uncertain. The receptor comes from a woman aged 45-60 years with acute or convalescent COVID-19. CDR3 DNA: TGTGCCAGCAGTTTAAACCCGAGTTCGGGTGGCAATCAGCCCCAGCATTTT. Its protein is CASSLNPSSGGNQPQHF.